This TCR beta chain was sequenced for a study of blood T cell repertoires in COVID-19. As for the study in general: T cells, B-cell-depleted T cells, or PBMCs supplied cDNA or gDNA.

The germline gives CDR1 SGHRS, CDR2 YFSETQ. The CDR3 length is 16 residues. V gave up 1 base and J gave up 0 bases, with 14 bases separating them. Only in-frame clones appear in the TCRdb table, and some are missing; sequencing was by immunoSEQ multiplex PCR. Of hundreds of thousands of clones in the sample, approximately 85% were seen once. This sequence was found in a woman in her seventies with acute or convalescent COVID-19. Sequenced material: peripheral blood. This chain links TRBV5-1 with TRBJ2-7, with D tentatively TRBD1 (5 bases). The CDR3 protein is CASSLSTGTSSYEQYF. In DNA, the CDR3 is TGCGCCAGCAGCTTGAGTACAGGTACGAGCTCCTACGAGCAGTACTTC.